Described below is a single T cell receptor beta chain sequence and its context. The assay was immunoSEQ multiplex PCR, and TCRdb's table has in-frame clones only and misses some. The sample lists about 100,000 clones, roughly nine tenths occurring once. The data derive from a study of PD-L1 blockade in urothelial cancer. The V gene lost 4 bases and the J gene lost 4 bases, with 13 bases spanning the gap. The germline V gene encodes CDR1 LNHDA and CDR2 SQIVND (reference sequence). The CDR3 is made up of 14 amino acids. Urothelial carcinoma affected the patients, and it was locally advanced or metastatic. Patient sample counts ranged from 1 to 8, pretreatment and on-treatment.

This clonotype was sampled from a woman of 80 years or more with urothelial cancer. The material was PBMCs, obtained around atezolizumab (anti-PD-L1) treatment. The J gene is TRBJ2-5, the V gene TRBV19; D is perhaps TRBD1 (7 bases). The CDR3 is CASSRQGGGETQYF. The CDR3 coding sequence is TGTGCCAGTAGTAGACAGGGAGGAGGAGAGACCCAGTACTTC.